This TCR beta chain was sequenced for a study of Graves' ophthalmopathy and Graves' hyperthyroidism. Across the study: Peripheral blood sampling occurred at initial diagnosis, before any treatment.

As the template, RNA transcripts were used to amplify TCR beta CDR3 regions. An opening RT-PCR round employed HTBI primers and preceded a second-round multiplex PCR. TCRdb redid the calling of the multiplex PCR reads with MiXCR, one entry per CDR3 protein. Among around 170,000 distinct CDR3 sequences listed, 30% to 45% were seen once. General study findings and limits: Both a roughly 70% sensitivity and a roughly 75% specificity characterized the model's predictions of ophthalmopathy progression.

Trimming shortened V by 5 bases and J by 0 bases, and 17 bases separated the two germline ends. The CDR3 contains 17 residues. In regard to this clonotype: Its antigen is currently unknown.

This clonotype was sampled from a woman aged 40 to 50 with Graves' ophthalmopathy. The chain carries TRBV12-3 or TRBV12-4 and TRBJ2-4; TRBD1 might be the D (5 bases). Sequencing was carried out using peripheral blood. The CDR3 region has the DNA TGTGCCAGCAGTCAAGGACGGGTGGGGCTAGCCAAAAACATTCAGTACTTC. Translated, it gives CASSQGRVGLAKNIQYF.